The 20 T cell receptor beta chains below all came from one sample that was sequenced in a study of blood T cell repertoires in COVID-19. TCRdb keeps only in-frame clones here, not all; method: immunoSEQ multiplex PCR. The sample lists tens of thousands of clones, roughly 84% occurring once. The sequenced sample was peripheral blood. Receptor source: a human donor with active COVID-19. The donor label of this sample is uncertain.

In its sample, this clone was seen a few times. The chain recombines TRBV6-2 or TRBV6-3 with TRBJ1-5; possible D gene TRBD1, 6 bases. CDR1 and CDR2 (germline): MNHEY, SVGEGT. The CDR3 extends over 15 amino acids. V was clipped by 2 bases and J by 6 bases, with 14 bases between them. In DNA, the CDR3 is TGTGCCAGCAGTTACCTGGACCGCAGGGGTCAGCCCCAGCATTTT. Translation: CASSYLDRRGQPQHF.

The chain employs TRBV2 and TRBJ2-2; 8 bases line up with TRBD2. Germline V gene lookup returns CDR1 SNHLY and CDR2 FYNNEI. This CDR3 is 14 amino acids long. The ends lost 6 bases at V and 0 bases at J; junction bases unmatched: 0. CDR3 sequence (DNA): TGTGCCAGCAGCGGGGGGGCGAACACCGGGGAGCTGTTTTTT. Translating gives CASSGGANTGELFF.

CDR3 DNA sequence: TGCGCCAGCAGCTTGGCGAGACAGGGCACAGATACGCAGTATTTT. Residues: CASSLARQGTDTQYF. This chain uses TRBV5-1 with TRBJ2-3; weak D call: TRBD1 (6 bases). V was clipped by 0 bases and J by 1 base, with 9 bases between them. This CDR3 has 15 residues. The germline V gene has CDR1 SGHRS and CDR2 YFSETQ.

The V gene is TRBV12-3 or TRBV12-4, the J gene TRBJ1-1; tentatively, D is TRBD1 (5 bases). The CDR3 covers 13 residues. The germline V and J ends were trimmed by 8 bases and 0 bases, with 10 bases remaining between them. CDR3 region: CASGDSMNTEAFF. The CDR3 nucleotides are TGTGCCAGCGGGGACTCAATGAACACTGAAGCTTTCTTT.

The rearrangement uses TRBV6-5 and TRBJ1-1, with D uncertain. Germline V gene sequence: CDR1 MNHEY, CDR2 SVGAGI. The CDR3 has 13 residues. Trimming removed 6 bases from V and 1 base from J, with 9 bases in between. This CDR3 reads CASRPTSNTEAFF. CDR3 DNA sequence: TGTGCCAGCAGGCCGACATCGAACACTGAAGCTTTCTTT.

The chain carries TRBV27 and TRBJ2-3, with D perhaps matching TRBD2 (5 bases). Trimming pared 5 bases from V and 4 bases from J, leaving 16 bases between. The CDR3 has 15 amino acids. CDR1 is MNHEY and CDR2 is SMNVEV in the germline V gene (reference sequence). For the CDR3, the DNA is TGTGCCAGCAGTCAGAGACCCTTTAGCGCAGATACGCAGTATTTT. Protein product: CASSQRPFSADTQYF.

V is TRBV4-1 and J is TRBJ1-5; 7 nucleotides line up with TRBD1. The CDR3 spans 17 residues. Trimming cost V 4 bases and J 0 bases; bases outside gene matches: 9. The germline CDR1 and CDR2 sequences are MGHRA and YSYEKL. The CDR3 protein is CASSPIQQGYSNQPQHF. The CDR3 region has the DNA TGCGCCAGCAGCCCCATTCAACAGGGGTATAGCAATCAGCCCCAGCATTTT.

This chain links TRBV6-2 or TRBV6-3 with TRBJ1-1; 11 nucleotides line up with TRBD1. CDR1 and CDR2 from the germline V gene are MNHEY and SVGEGT. The CDR3 covers 12 residues. Trimming at V came to 6 bases and at J to 8 bases, leaving 2 bases not matched to a gene. The DNA for the CDR3 is TGTGCCAGCAGCAGGACAGGGGGCGAAGCTTTCTTT. Protein product: CASSRTGGEAFF.

The chain is built from TRBV28 and TRBJ2-7; possibly TRBD2 for D (5 bases). The CDR3 runs 16 residues. V lost 2 bases and J lost 2, with 16 bases in between. Germline CDR1 is MDHEN and CDR2 is SYDVKM. The CDR3 DNA is TGTGCCAGCAGTTTAGTGTCAGCGGAAAACGCCTACGAGCAGTACTTC. Its protein is CASSLVSAENAYEQYF.

The rearrangement joins TRBV7-8 to TRBJ2-1; D might be TRBD2 (5 bases). Germline assignment: CDR1 SGHVS and CDR2 FQNEAQ. The ends were cut back, 5 bases at V and 6 bases at J, with 17 bases in the middle. The CDR3 consists of 15 residues. The CDR3 reads CASSQSGIVLNEQFF. CDR3 in DNA: TGTGCCAGCAGCCAATCCGGGATTGTCCTCAATGAGCAGTTCTTC.

V and J are TRBV7-2 and TRBJ2-3; D unresolved. This CDR3 region has 12 residues. CDR1 is SGHTA, CDR2 FQGNSA, per germline. The V and J ends lost 4 bases and 3 bases respectively, with 5 bases between them. For the CDR3, the DNA is TGTGCCAGCAGCTATAGTACAGATACGCAGTATTTT. It encodes CASSYSTDTQYF. The variable domain in full, with the rest retrieved from reference TRBV7-2 and TRBJ2-3, is GAGVSQSPSNKVTEKGKDVELRCDPISGHTALYWYRQSLGQGLEFLIYFQGNSAPDKSGLPSDRFSAERTGGSVSTLTIQRTQQEDSAVYLCASSYSTDTQYFGPGTRLTVL.

This chain joins TRBV7-6 and TRBJ2-5; a possible D gene is TRBD2 (7 bases). Trimming took off 11 bases at V and 5 bases at J, with 15 bases between the two ends. The length of the CDR3 is 12 residues. Germline CDR1 reads SGHVS; CDR2 reads FNYEAQ. CDR3 nucleotide sequence: TGTGCCTCCGCGGGGGCGCAGGAGACCCAGTACTTC. It specifies CASAGAQETQYF. The full variable domain, rest sourced from reference TRBV7-6 and TRBJ2-5, is GAGVSQSPRYKVTKRGQDVALRCDPISGHVSLYWYRQALGQGPEFLTYFNYEAQQDKSGLPNDRFSAERPEGSISTLTIQRTEQRDSAMYRCASAGAQETQYFGPGTRLLVL.

V gene TRBV6-5 combines with J gene TRBJ1-1, with a possible D match to TRBD1 (6 bases). V lost 5 bases and J lost 6, with 19 bases in between. Germline assignment: CDR1 MNHEY and CDR2 SVGAGI. The CDR3 sequence is 15 residues long. CDR3 nucleotide sequence: TGTGCCAGCAGTCCCGGAGCATCTTGGGGGCCTGAAGCTTTCTTT. Its translation: CASSPGASWGPEAFF.

The chain combines TRBV20-1 with TRBJ2-5, with TRBD1 identical over 8 bases. The V gene's germline CDR1 is DFQATT and CDR2 SNEGSKA (reference sequence). The CDR3 is 15 residues long. V gave up 3 bases and J gave up 0 bases; unmatched junction bases: 6. The CDR3 reads CSASWTGSNQETQYF. The DNA of the CDR3 is TGCAGTGCTAGTTGGACAGGGAGTAACCAAGAGACCCAGTACTTC.

The chain links TRBV27 to TRBJ1-6; unclear D gene. Trimming pared 1 base from V and 5 bases from J, leaving 9 bases between. Germline CDR1 MNHEY, CDR2 SMNVEV (reference sequence). The CDR3 extends over 15 amino acids. CDR3 residues: CASSLLAANNSPLHF. The CDR3 DNA follows: TGTGCCAGCAGTTTATTGGCAGCGAATAATTCACCCCTCCACTTT.

The chain is built from TRBV5-5 and TRBJ2-5, with TRBD2 identical over 7 bases. The CDR3 is 15 amino acids. Looked up from germline, CDR1 is SGHKS and CDR2 is YYEKEE (reference sequence). Trimming at V came to 1 base and at J to 5 bases, leaving 8 bases not matched to a gene. Here the CDR3 reads CASSLKPGGAETQYF. The CDR3 DNA reads TGTGCCAGCAGCTTGAAACCGGGAGGTGCGGAGACCCAGTACTTC.

V usage is TRBV7-9 and J usage is TRBJ1-5, with 7 bases fitting TRBD1. V lost 5 bases, J lost 3 bases, and 7 bases stayed unmatched. In germline, CDR1 is SEHNR, CDR2 FQNEAQ (reference sequence). The CDR3 has 15 amino acids. CDR3 residues: CASSPTGSNNQPQHF. CDR3 nucleotide sequence: TGTGCCAGCAGCCCGACAGGGTCTAACAATCAGCCCCAGCATTTT.

The CDR3 nucleotides are TGTGCCAGCAGCCAAGGAACACGCCTTAACACTGAAGCTTTCTTT. Its protein is CASSQGTRLNTEAFF. V is TRBV3-1 (or the pseudogene TRBV3-2) and J is TRBJ1-1; D is ambiguous. With 1 base removed from V and 2 bases from J, the gap between germline ends came to 11 bases. CDR1 is LGHDT and CDR2 is YNNKEL in the germline V gene (reference sequence). The CDR3 has 15 amino acids.

The rearrangement joins TRBV14 to TRBJ1-4, with 9 bases that match TRBD1. This CDR3 is 15 amino acids long. Looked up from germline, CDR1 is SGHDN and CDR2 is FVKESK. V trimming: 5 bases; J trimming: 8 bases; junction bases outside the gene matches: 9. The chain's CDR3 is CASSISQGAGEKLFF. Written as DNA, the CDR3 is TGTGCCAGCAGCATATCACAGGGGGCAGGGGAAAAACTGTTTTTT.

The genes are TRBV5-6 and TRBJ2-7; D is ambiguous. Germline V lookup: CDR1 SGHDT, CDR2 YYEEEE. Trimming took off 4 bases at V and 6 bases at J, with 14 bases between the two ends. The CDR3 totals 13 residues. The CDR3 bases are TGTGCCAGCAGCCGGAGTTCTGCTGGCGAGCAGTACTTC. Translation: CASSRSSAGEQYF.